This TCR beta chain was captured by sequencing in a study of cytomegalovirus exposure and HLA in healthy donors. With 60 Vbeta and 13 Jbeta primers, the PCR was carried out. Using immunoSEQ multiplex PCR, the repertoire was profiled, and TCRdb retains in-frame clones only, with some absent. This table has around 120,000 clones, around 80% appearing once. Per the germline V gene, CDR1 is SGHRS and CDR2 is YFSETQ. This CDR3 region has 16 residues. V shed 1 base and J shed 11 bases, with 19 bases lying between them. The rearrangement links TRBV5-1 to TRBJ1-6, with no clear D. Sequenced: PBMCs. The TCR was taken from a man in his fifties or sixties in good health and CMV-seronegative. The CDR3 DNA follows: TGCGCCAGCAGCTTGACACGGACTGGAACTTCGGCACCCCTCCACTTT. Amino acids: CASSLTRTGTSAPLHF.